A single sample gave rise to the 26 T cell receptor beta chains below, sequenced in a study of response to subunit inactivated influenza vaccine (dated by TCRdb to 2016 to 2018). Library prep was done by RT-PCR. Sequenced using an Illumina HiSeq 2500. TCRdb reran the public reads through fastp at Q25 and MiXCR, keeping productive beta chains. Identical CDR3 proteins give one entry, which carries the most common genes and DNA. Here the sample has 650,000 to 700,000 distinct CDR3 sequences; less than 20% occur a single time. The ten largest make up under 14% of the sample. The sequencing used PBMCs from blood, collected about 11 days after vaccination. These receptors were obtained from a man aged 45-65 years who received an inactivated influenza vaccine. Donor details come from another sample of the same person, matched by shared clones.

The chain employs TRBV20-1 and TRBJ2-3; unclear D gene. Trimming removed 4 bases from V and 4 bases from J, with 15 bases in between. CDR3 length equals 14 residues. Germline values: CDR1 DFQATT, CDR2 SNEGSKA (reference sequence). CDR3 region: CSANRWATADTQYF. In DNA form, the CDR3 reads TGCAGTGCTAATCGATGGGCTACCGCAGATACGCAGTATTTT.

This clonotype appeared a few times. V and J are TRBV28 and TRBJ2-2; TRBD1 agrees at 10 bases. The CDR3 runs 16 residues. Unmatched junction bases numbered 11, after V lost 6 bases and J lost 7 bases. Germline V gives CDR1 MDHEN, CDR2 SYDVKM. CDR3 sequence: CASSPDRGRRGGELFF. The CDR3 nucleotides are TGTGCCAGCAGCCCAGACAGGGGGCGCCGGGGCGGGGAGCTGTTTTTT.

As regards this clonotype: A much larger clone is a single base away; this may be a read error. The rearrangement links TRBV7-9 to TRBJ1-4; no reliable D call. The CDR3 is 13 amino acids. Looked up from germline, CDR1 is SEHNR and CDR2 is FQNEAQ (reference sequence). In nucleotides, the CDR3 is TGTGCCAGCAGCTCCAGAACTAATGAAAAACCGTTTTTT. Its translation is CASSSRTNEKPFF.

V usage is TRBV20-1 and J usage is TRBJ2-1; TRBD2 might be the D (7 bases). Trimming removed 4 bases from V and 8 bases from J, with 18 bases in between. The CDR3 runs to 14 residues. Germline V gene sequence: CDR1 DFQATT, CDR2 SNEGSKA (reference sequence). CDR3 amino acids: CSAKLGGPGDEQFF. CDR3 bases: TGCAGTGCTAAACTCGGGGGGCCAGGGGATGAGCAGTTCTTC.

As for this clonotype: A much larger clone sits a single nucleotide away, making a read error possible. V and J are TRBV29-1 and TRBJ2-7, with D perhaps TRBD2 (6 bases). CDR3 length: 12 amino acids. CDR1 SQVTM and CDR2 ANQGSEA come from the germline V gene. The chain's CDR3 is CSVDGDSYEQCF. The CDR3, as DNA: TGCAGCGTTGACGGGGACTCCTACGAGCAGTGCTTC.

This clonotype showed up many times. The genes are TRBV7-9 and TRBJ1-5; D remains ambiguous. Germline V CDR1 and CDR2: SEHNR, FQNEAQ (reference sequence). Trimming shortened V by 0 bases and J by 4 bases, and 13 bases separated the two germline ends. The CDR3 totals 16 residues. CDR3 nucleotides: TGTGCCAGCAGCTTAGCGCTAAATGGCGGGAATCAGCCCCAGCATTTT. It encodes CASSLALNGGNQPQHF.

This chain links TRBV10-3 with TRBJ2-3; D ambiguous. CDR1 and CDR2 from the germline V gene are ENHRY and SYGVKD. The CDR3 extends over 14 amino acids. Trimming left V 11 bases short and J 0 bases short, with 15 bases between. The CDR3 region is CAATRDRSTDTQYF. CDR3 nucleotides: TGTGCCGCCACGAGAGACCGTAGCACAGATACGCAGTATTTT.

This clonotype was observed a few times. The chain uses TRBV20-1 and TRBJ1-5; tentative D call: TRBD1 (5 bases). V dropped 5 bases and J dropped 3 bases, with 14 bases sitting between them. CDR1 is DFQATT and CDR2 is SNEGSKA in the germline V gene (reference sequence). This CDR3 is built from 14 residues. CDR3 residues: CSAGGSGDNQPQHF. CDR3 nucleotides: TGCAGTGCTGGGGGATCGGGGGACAATCAGCCCCAGCATTTT.

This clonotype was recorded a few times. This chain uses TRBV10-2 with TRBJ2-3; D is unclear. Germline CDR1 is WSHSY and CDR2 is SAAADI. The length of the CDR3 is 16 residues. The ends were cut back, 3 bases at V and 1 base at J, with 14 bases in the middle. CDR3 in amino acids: CASSDWHPAGTDTQYF. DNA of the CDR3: TGCGCCAGCAGTGACTGGCACCCGGCGGGCACAGATACGCAGTATTTT.

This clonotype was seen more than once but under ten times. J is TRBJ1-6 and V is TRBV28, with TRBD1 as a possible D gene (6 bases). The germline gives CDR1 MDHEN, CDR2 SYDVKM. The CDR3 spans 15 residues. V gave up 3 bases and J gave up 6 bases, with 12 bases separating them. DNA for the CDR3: TGTGCCAGCAGTTTTACGACAGGAAGTAATTCACCCCTCCACTTT. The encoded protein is CASSFTTGSNSPLHF.

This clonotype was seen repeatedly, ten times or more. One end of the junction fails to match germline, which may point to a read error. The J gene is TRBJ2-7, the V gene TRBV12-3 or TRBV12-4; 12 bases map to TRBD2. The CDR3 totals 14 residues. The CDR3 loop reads CASSLAGGVHEQYF. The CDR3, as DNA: TGTGCCAGCAGTCTAGCGGGGGGGGTGCACGAGCAGTACTTC.

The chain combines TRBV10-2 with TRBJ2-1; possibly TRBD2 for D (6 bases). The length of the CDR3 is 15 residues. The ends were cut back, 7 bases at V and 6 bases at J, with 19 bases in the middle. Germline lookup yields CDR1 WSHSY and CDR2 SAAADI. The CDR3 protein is CASTPGRGITNEQFF. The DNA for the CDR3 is TGCGCCAGCACACCGGGACGCGGGATTACCAATGAGCAGTTCTTC.

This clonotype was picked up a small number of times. The CDR3: CASSLFRTDYEQYF. The CDR3 DNA reads as TGTGCCAGCAGCTTGTTTAGGACGGACTACGAGCAGTACTTC. The chain links TRBV5-5 to TRBJ2-7; D unclear. The CDR3 covers 14 residues. Looked up from germline, CDR1 is SGHKS and CDR2 is YYEKEE (reference sequence). The V end lost 1 base, the J end lost 3 bases, and 11 bases lay between the germline ends.

For the CDR3, the DNA is TGTGCCAGCAGTTACACAGGGATGGGCACTGAAGCTTTCTTT. Protein: CASSYTGMGTEAFF. The chain uses TRBV6-5 and TRBJ1-1, with D possibly TRBD1 on 6 matching bases. The ends were cut back, 2 bases at V and 4 bases at J, with 11 bases in the middle. CDR3 size: 14 residues. The germline gives CDR1 MNHEY, CDR2 SVGAGI.

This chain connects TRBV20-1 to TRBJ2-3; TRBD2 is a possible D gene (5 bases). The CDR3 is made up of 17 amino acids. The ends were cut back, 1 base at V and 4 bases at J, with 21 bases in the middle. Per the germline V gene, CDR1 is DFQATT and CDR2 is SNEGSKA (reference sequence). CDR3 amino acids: CSARGPIHGNLPDTQYF. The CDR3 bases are TGCAGTGCTAGAGGCCCCATCCACGGGAACCTTCCAGATACGCAGTATTTT.

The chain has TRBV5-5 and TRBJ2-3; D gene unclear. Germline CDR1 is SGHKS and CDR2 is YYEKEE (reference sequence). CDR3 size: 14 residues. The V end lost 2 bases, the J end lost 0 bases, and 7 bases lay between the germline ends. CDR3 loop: CASSFISSTDTQYF. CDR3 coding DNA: TGTGCCAGCAGCTTTATCTCGAGCACAGATACGCAGTATTTT.

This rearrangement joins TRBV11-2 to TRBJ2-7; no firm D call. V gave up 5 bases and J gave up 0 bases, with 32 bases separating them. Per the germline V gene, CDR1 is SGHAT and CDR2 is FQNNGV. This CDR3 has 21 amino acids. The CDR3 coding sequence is TGTGCCAGCAGCATACTTTCTACGGCCGGCGCTGGTGGTTCGGTCTCCTACGAGCAGTACTTC. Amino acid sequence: CASSILSTAGAGGSVSYEQYF.

The CDR3 DNA reads as TGCAGTGCTCTTAGGCAGGCAAGAAACACTGAAGCTTTCTTT. This sequence encodes CSALRQARNTEAFF. The chain uses TRBV20-1 and TRBJ1-1; D is unclear. V was clipped by 5 bases and J by 2 bases, with 15 bases between them. Germline CDR1 and CDR2: DFQATT and SNEGSKA (reference sequence). The CDR3 is 14 amino acids.

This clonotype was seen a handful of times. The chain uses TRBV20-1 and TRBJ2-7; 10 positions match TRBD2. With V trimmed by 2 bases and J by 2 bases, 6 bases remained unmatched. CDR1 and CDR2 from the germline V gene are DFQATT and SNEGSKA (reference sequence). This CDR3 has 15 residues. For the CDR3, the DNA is TGCAGTGCTAGAATCCATGGGACTAGCGCCTACGAGCAGTACTTC. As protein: CSARIHGTSAYEQYF.

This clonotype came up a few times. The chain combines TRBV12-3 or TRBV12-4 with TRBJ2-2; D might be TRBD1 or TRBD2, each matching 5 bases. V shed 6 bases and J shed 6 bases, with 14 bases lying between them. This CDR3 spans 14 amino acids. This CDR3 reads CASRFTLGAGELFF. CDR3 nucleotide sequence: TGTGCCAGCAGGTTCACTCTGGGGGCCGGGGAGCTGTTTTTT.

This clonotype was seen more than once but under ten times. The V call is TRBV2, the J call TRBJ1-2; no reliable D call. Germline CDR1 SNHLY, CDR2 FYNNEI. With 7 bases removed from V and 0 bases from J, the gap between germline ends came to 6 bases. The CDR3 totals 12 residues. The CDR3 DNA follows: TGTGCCAGCACCCCAGCTAACTATGGCTACACCTTC. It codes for CASTPANYGYTF.

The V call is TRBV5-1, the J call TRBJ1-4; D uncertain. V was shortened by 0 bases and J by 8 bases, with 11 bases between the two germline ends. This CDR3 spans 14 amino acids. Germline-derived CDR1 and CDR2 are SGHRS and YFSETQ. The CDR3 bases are TGCGCCAGCAGCTTGGGCCGGGGTAACGAAAAACTGTTTTTT. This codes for CASSLGRGNEKLFF.

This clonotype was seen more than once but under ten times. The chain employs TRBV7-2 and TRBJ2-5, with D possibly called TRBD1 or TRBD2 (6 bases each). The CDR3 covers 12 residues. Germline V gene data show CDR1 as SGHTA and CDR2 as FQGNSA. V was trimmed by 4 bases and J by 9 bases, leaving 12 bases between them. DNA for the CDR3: TGTGCCAGCAGCTGGGGGGCCCGTGCCCAGTACTTC. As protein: CASSWGARAQYF.

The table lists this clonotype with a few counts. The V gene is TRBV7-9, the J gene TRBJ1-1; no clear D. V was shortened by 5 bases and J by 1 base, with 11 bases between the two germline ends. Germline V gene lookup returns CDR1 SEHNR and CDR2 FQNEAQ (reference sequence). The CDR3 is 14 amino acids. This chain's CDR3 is CASSVPVGNTEAFF. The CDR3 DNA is TGTGCCAGCAGCGTCCCGGTGGGGAACACTGAAGCTTTCTTT.

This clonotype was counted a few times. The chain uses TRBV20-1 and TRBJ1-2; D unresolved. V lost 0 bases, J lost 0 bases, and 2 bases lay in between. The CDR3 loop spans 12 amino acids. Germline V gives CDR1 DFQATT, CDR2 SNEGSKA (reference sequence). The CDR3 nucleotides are TGCAGTGCTAGAGAGACTAACTATGGCTACACCTTC. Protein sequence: CSARETNYGYTF.

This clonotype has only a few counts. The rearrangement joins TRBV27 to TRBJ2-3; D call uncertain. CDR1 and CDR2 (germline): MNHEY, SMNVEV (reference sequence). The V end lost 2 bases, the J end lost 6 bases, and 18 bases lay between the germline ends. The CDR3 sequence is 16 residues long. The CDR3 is CASSLTLGSGGDTQYF. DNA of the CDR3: TGTGCCAGCAGTTTAACCCTTGGTTCCGGCGGCGATACGCAGTATTTT.